What follows are 32 T cell receptor beta chains derived from one specimen sequenced in a study of vaccination effects on CD4 cells after COVID-19. Produced via immunoSEQ multiplex PCR; TCRdb's table is partial and in-frame only. There are 20,000 to 25,000 clones in the sample; roughly 70% occur only once, and about 38% lies in the top ten. Expansion with viral peptide pools was applied to antigen-specific CD4+ T cells by the ViraFEST assay prior to sequencing. The authors isolated CD4+ T cells after about eleven days of culture. Between March and December 2020, the person had a SARS-CoV-2 infection that PCR confirmed. These TCRs' antigens remain unknown. The source material was CD4+ T cells from PBMCs cultured with a peptide pool, sampled before COVID-19 vaccination. The source of these receptors is a human donor who had a prior SARS-CoV-2 infection.

This chain uses TRBV4-1 with TRBJ2-2; no definite D call. CDR1 is MGHRA and CDR2 is YSYEKL in the germline V gene. The CDR3 contains 14 residues. The V gene lost 0 bases and the J gene lost 6 bases, with 8 bases spanning the gap. The CDR3, as DNA: TGCGCCAGCAGCCAAGAGGCGTGGGCCGGGGAGCTGTTTTTT. Translated: CASSQEAWAGELFF.

The genes are TRBV5-1 and TRBJ2-5, with 10 bases that match TRBD1. Germline lookup yields CDR1 SGHRS and CDR2 YFSETQ. V dropped 0 bases and J dropped 3; count of bases not matched to a gene: 2. The CDR3 spans 15 residues. CDR3 bases: TGCGCCAGCAGCTTGGAAGGGACAGGGGAAGAGACCCAGTACTTC. Translating gives CASSLEGTGEETQYF.

This clone has just a few counts. The J gene is TRBJ2-7, the V gene TRBV13, with 8 positions matching TRBD1. The ends lost 3 bases at V and 4 bases at J; junction bases unmatched: 5. Germline V CDR1 and CDR2: PRHDT, FYEKMQ (reference sequence). This CDR3 region has 14 residues. CDR3 in amino acids: CASSFNRGVYEQYF. The CDR3 region has the DNA TGTGCCAGCAGCTTTAACAGGGGGGTTTACGAGCAGTACTTC.

The chain links TRBV10-3 to TRBJ2-3, with TRBD2 identical over 7 bases. The CDR3 loop spans 15 amino acids. After removal of 4 bases from V and 2 bases from J, the junction contained 6 bases not matched to a gene. Germline loops: CDR1 ENHRY, CDR2 SYGVKD. The CDR3 loop reads CAISGPGGLTDTQYF. The CDR3 nucleotides are TGTGCCATCAGTGGTCCGGGAGGACTCACAGATACGCAGTATTTT.

This clone was observed a handful of times. The DNA of the CDR3 is TGCAGTGCTAGAGGAAGTTACGAGCAGTACTTC. This codes for CSARGSYEQYF. V gene TRBV20-1 combines with J gene TRBJ2-7, with unresolved D. CDR3 size: 11 residues. Per the germline V gene, CDR1 is DFQATT and CDR2 is SNEGSKA (reference sequence). The V end lost 1 base, the J end lost 4 bases, and 5 bases lay between the germline ends.

This chain uses TRBV12-3 or TRBV12-4 with TRBJ2-1, with D unclear. The CDR3 extends over 13 amino acids. V was cut by 1 base and J by 12 bases, with 13 bases left in between. The CDR3 nucleotides are TGTGCCAGCAGTTTAGTTCGGCCCGGTGTGCAGTTCTTC. Translation gives CASSLVRPGVQFF.

CDR3 in DNA: TGTGCCAGCAGTTACGGTGGGACAGTGAACTATGGCTACACCTTC. Translation: CASSYGGTVNYGYTF. The gene calls are TRBV6-5 and TRBJ1-2, with 7 bases aligning to TRBD1. The J segment lost 2 bases and the V segment lost 2 bases, leaving 5 bases of the junction unmatched. The CDR3 is 15 amino acids. In germline, CDR1 is MNHEY, CDR2 SVGAGI.

This chain uses TRBV2 with TRBJ1-1; the match to TRBD1 covers 7 bases. The V gene's germline CDR1 is SNHLY and CDR2 FYNNEI. This CDR3 has 13 amino acids. The ends lost 6 bases at V and 5 bases at J; junction bases unmatched: 6. In DNA, the CDR3 is TGTGCCAGCAGAGTACAGGGGTTAACTGAAGCTTTCTTT. It is translated as CASRVQGLTEAFF.

J is TRBJ2-7 and V is TRBV9; D is perhaps TRBD1 (6 bases). This CDR3 is 14 amino acids long. Trimming pared 1 base from V and 2 bases from J, leaving 10 bases between. Per the germline V gene, CDR1 is SGDLS and CDR2 is YYNGEE. The CDR3 reads CASSVTGYAYEQYF. CDR3 nucleotide sequence: TGTGCCAGCAGCGTAACAGGGTACGCCTACGAGCAGTACTTC.

This clone is medium-sized. V gene TRBV12-5 combines with J gene TRBJ2-7; D call uncertain. V was pared by 0 bases and J by 3 bases, with 15 bases between. Germline V gives CDR1 LGHNT, CDR2 FRNRAP. The CDR3 extends over 16 amino acids. The DNA of the CDR3 is TGTGCTAGTGGTTTGGTACTCTCCCAGGATTTCTACGAGCAGTACTTC. Protein: CASGLVLSQDFYEQYF.

The CDR3 loop is CASSPGRFSEQFF. CDR3 in DNA: TGTGCCAGCTCACCCGGGAGATTCTCTGAGCAGTTCTTC. The V call is TRBV18, the J call TRBJ2-1, with a possible D match to TRBD2 (6 bases). With 3 bases removed from V and 9 bases from J, the gap between germline ends came to 12 bases. The length of the CDR3 is 13 residues. The germline V gene has CDR1 KGHSH and CDR2 LQKENI.

This chain uses TRBV6-2 or TRBV6-3 with TRBJ2-2; 10 bases agree with TRBD2. CDR1 and CDR2 from the germline V gene are MNHEY and SVGEGT. The CDR3 sequence is 21 residues long. Trimming took 5 bases from V and 1 from J; bases not matched to a gene: 19. The CDR3: CASSTRTALRQREGNTGELFF. Here the CDR3 DNA reads TGTGCCAGCAGTACCCGGACAGCCCTAAGACAGCGGGAGGGGAACACCGGGGAGCTGTTTTTT.

The chain uses TRBV18 and TRBJ1-2; D uncertain. In germline, CDR1 is KGHSH, CDR2 LQKENI. The length of the CDR3 is 16 residues. Trimming took off 3 bases at V and 1 base at J, with 15 bases between the two ends. The CDR3 DNA is TGTGCCAGCTCACCGGGGATTTTAGGATTTAACTATGGCTACACCTTC. This translates into CASSPGILGFNYGYTF.

This chain links TRBV2 with TRBJ2-3; D possibly corresponds to TRBD2 (5 bases). V was trimmed by 7 bases and J by 0 bases, leaving 11 bases between them. The CDR3 length is 14 residues. CDR1 is SNHLY and CDR2 is FYNNEI in the germline V gene. CDR3 DNA sequence: TGTGCCAGCAAGGAGGCGATTAGCACAGATACGCAGTATTTT. Translated, it gives CASKEAISTDTQYF.

V gene TRBV5-1 combines with J gene TRBJ2-7; TRBD1 is a possible D gene (6 bases). This CDR3 has 13 residues. Germline lookup yields CDR1 SGHRS and CDR2 YFSETQ. V was clipped by 2 bases and J by 5 bases, with 11 bases between them. The CDR3 here is CASSLTYRDEQYF. The CDR3 region has the DNA TGCGCCAGCAGCTTAACCTACAGGGACGAGCAGTACTTC. The entire variable domain, with the rest obtained from reference TRBV5-1 and TRBJ2-7, is as follows: KAGVTQTPRYLIKTRGQQVTLSCSPISGHRSVSWYQQTPGQGLQFLFEYFSETQRNKGNFPGRFSGRQFSNSRSEMNVSTLELGDSALYLCASSLTYRDEQYFGPGTRLTVT.

The V gene is TRBV9, the J gene TRBJ2-2; D unresolved. Germline CDR1 SGDLS, CDR2 YYNGEE. Trimming removed 4 bases from V and 5 bases from J, with 12 bases in between. This CDR3 spans 14 amino acids. The CDR3 here is CASSPGSRTGELFF. The CDR3 coding sequence is TGTGCCAGCAGCCCTGGATCTAGGACCGGGGAGCTGTTTTTT.

This chain joins TRBV28 and TRBJ2-7; TRBD2 agrees at 7 bases. The V gene end was trimmed by 2 bases and the J gene end by 5 bases; junction bases not matched to a gene: 9. This CDR3 spans 15 amino acids. Looked up from germline, CDR1 is MDHEN and CDR2 is SYDVKM. The CDR3 coding sequence is TGTGCCAGCAGTTTAGGGGGGAGGGCCAGAAACGAGCAGTACTTC. Protein sequence: CASSLGGRARNEQYF.

The chain links TRBV15 to TRBJ2-1; 12 bases align to TRBD2. Germline-derived CDR1 and CDR2 are LNHNV and YYDKDF (reference sequence). The V gene end was trimmed by 5 bases and the J gene end by 9 bases; junction bases not matched to a gene: 17. The CDR3 has 18 residues. For the CDR3, the DNA is TGTGCCACCAGCCCGGGGTTTTCACTAGCGGGAGGTTTGGGTGAGCAGTTCTTC. It specifies CATSPGFSLAGGLGEQFF.

The gene calls are TRBV6-5 and TRBJ1-5; D is perhaps TRBD1 (6 bases). The CDR3 has 15 amino acids. CDR1 is MNHEY and CDR2 is SVGAGI in the germline V gene. Trimming stripped 6 bases from V and 0 bases from J, with 12 bases between. The CDR3 DNA is TGTGCCAGCAGCAGAGACAGGCATAGCAATCAGCCCCAGCATTTT. Translated, it gives CASSRDRHSNQPQHF.

The chain links TRBV19 to TRBJ1-2; TRBD1 is a possible D gene (6 bases). Germline-derived CDR1 and CDR2 are LNHDA and SQIVND (reference sequence). There are 15 residues in the CDR3. V was trimmed by 2 bases and J by 5 bases, leaving 15 bases between them. The chain's CDR3 is CASSIPGDTRYGYTF. For the CDR3, the DNA is TGTGCCAGTAGTATACCGGGGGACACCCGGTATGGCTACACCTTC.

The gene calls are TRBV6-1 and TRBJ2-5; D not certain. V lost 0 bases and J lost 4, with 3 bases in between. Germline V gene data show CDR1 as MNHNS and CDR2 as SASEGT. CDR3 size: 12 residues. CDR3 loop: CASSEAVETQYF. DNA of the CDR3: TGTGCCAGCAGTGAAGCCGTAGAGACCCAGTACTTC.

This clone was detected only once. The J gene is TRBJ1-5, the V gene TRBV2; 7 bases match TRBD1. V lost 4 bases, J lost 1 base, and 1 base stayed unmatched. Germline loops: CDR1 SNHLY, CDR2 FYNNEI. The CDR3 is 14 residues long. CDR3 bases: TGTGCCAGCAGTGCGGGACAGAGCAATCAGCCCCAGCATTTT. Translating gives CASSAGQSNQPQHF.

The chain links TRBV4-3 to TRBJ2-6, with D unresolved. Germline V CDR1 and CDR2: LGHNA, YSLEER. This CDR3 region has 16 residues. The V gene lost 1 base and the J gene lost 0 bases, with 7 bases spanning the gap. The CDR3 spells CASSQVGNSGANVLTF. The DNA for the CDR3 is TGCGCCAGCAGCCAAGTGGGTAACTCTGGGGCCAACGTCCTGACTTTC.

The chain employs TRBV9 and TRBJ1-2; the D is unclear. Deletions cut 4 bases from V and 4 bases from J, with 11 bases between. CDR3 length equals 13 residues. Germline CDR1 reads SGDLS; CDR2 reads YYNGEE. The CDR3 nucleotides read TGTGCCAGCAGCCGAACAGAGACCTATGGCTACACCTTC. Translating it yields CASSRTETYGYTF.

The genes are TRBV6-6 and TRBJ1-4, with D tentatively TRBD1 (5 bases). The length of the CDR3 is 14 residues. Trimming pared 2 bases from V and 5 bases from J, leaving 9 bases between. Germline CDR1 and CDR2: MNHNY and SVGAGI (reference sequence). The CDR3 protein is CASSYAQGNEKLFF. The CDR3 nucleotides are TGTGCCAGCAGTTACGCTCAGGGAAATGAAAAACTGTTTTTT.

The chain couples TRBV18 to TRBJ1-3; 10 bases line up with TRBD1. The CDR3 spans 18 residues. In germline, CDR1 is KGHSH, CDR2 LQKENI. V gave up 4 bases and J gave up 0 bases; unmatched junction bases: 9. The CDR3 bases are TGTGCCAGCTCACGGGGGACAGGGGAAGGCTCCTCTGGAAACACCATATATTTT. Translated, it gives CASSRGTGEGSSGNTIYF.

This clone was counted once. V usage is TRBV6-5 and J usage is TRBJ2-3, with D maybe TRBD1 (6 bases). The V end was cut by 10 bases, the J end by 9 bases, with 17 bases between. The CDR3 contains 12 residues. Germline CDR1 MNHEY, CDR2 SVGAGI. DNA for the CDR3: TGTGCCACCTCCCAAAGCAGGGGAACGCAGTATTTT. It encodes CATSQSRGTQYF.

This clone was counted only a few times. V gene TRBV5-4 combines with J gene TRBJ2-1; D remains ambiguous. CDR1 is SGHNT and CDR2 is YYREEE in the germline V gene (reference sequence). The CDR3 loop spans 13 amino acids. The V and J ends lost 0 bases and 9 bases respectively, with 10 bases between them. The DNA for the CDR3 is TGTGCCAGCAGCTTGGATCAGAACTTTGAGCAGTTCTTC. Its protein product is CASSLDQNFEQFF.

The chain combines TRBV4-2 with TRBJ2-4; 13 bases are a match to TRBD2. Germline values: CDR1 LGHNA, CDR2 YNFKEQ. The CDR3 length is 18 residues. The junction had 11 bases not matched to a gene; V was cut back by 8 bases and J by 1 base. CDR3 in amino acids: CASSTGTSGTFAKNIQYF. As DNA, the CDR3 is TGTGCCAGCTCGACCGGGACTAGCGGGACGTTCGCCAAAAACATTCAGTACTTC.

The rearrangement joins TRBV11-1 to TRBJ2-1, with 10 positions matching TRBD2. Germline CDR1 reads SGHAT; CDR2 reads FQDESV (reference sequence). Germline trimming cut 1 base from V and 5 bases from J; bases unmatched to any gene: 5. The CDR3 runs 16 residues. CDR3 loop: CASSLVGTSAHNEQFF. CDR3 coding DNA: TGTGCCAGCAGCTTAGTGGGGACTAGCGCCCACAATGAGCAGTTCTTC.

The chain joins TRBV9 to TRBJ2-3, with 9 bases fitting TRBD2. This CDR3 comprises 17 residues. Germline CDR1 is SGDLS and CDR2 is YYNGEE. The V and J ends lost 0 bases and 2 bases, in that order; junction bases with no gene match: 7. This CDR3 is CASSVGVAGAATDTQYF. As DNA, the CDR3 is TGTGCCAGCAGCGTAGGGGTAGCGGGGGCCGCCACAGATACGCAGTATTTT.

The chain joins TRBV18 to TRBJ2-7; D may be TRBD1 (6 bases). The germline V gene has CDR1 KGHSH and CDR2 LQKENI. With 3 bases removed from V and 2 bases from J, the gap between germline ends came to 14 bases. CDR3 length: 15 residues. The CDR3 DNA reads TGTGCCAGCTCACCCTCTTCACAGGGCGCCTACGAGCAGTACTTC. Translating gives CASSPSSQGAYEQYF. Variable domain in full (rest from reference TRBV18 and TRBJ2-7): NAGVMQNPRHLVRRRGQEARLRCSPMKGHSHVYWYRQLPEEGLKFMVYLQKENIIDESGMPKERFSAEFPKEGPSILRIQQVVRGDSAAYFCASSPSSQGAYEQYFGPGTRLTVT.